Below, 3 T cell receptor beta chains from the same sample are listed, as sequenced in a study of T-cell memory formation after mild COVID-19. Via MiXCR, TCRdb re-called the 5' RACE reads, giving one row per CDR3 protein. The sample has about 400,000 distinct CDR3 sequences, over 15% seen once. The sample was PBMCs or a T cell subset sorted from them (not recorded which). Receptors originate from a man aged 18 to 30 who had mild COVID-19 (a few samples of this study predate the infection). Cell type and time point are not known.

The V call is TRBV7-9, the J call TRBJ2-7, with D possibly called TRBD1 or TRBD2 (5 bases each). Germline lookup yields CDR1 SEHNR and CDR2 FQNEAQ (reference sequence). The V gene lost 8 bases and the J gene lost 2 bases, with 16 bases spanning the gap. The CDR3 covers 14 residues. This chain's CDR3 is CASSAPGGTYEQYF. As DNA, the CDR3 is TGTGCCAGCTCAGCTCCTGGGGGTACCTACGAGCAGTACTTC.

There are many counts of this clonotype. The V and J genes are TRBV5-1 and TRBJ1-6; D is ambiguous. V was cut by 0 bases and J by 9 bases, with 7 bases left in between. CDR3 length equals 13 residues. The germline V gene has CDR1 SGHRS and CDR2 YFSETQ. CDR3 amino acids: CASSLAGVSPLHF. In nucleotides, the CDR3 is TGCGCCAGCAGCTTGGCTGGGGTTTCACCCCTCCACTTT.

This clonotype was observed many times. The chain has TRBV12-3 or TRBV12-4 and TRBJ1-2; D not resolved. V lost 2 bases to trimming and J lost 5 bases, with 6 bases between them. The CDR3 is 12 residues long. In DNA form, the CDR3 reads TGTGCCAGCAGTTTAACGGGGTATGGCTACACCTTC. This codes for CASSLTGYGYTF.